The clone carrying this TCR beta chain was detected many times. Its specificity is unknown. This entry belongs to a study of T cells in Graves' hyperthyroidism and ophthalmopathy. At the level of the study: Peripheral blood was acquired at first diagnosis, ahead of any therapy whatsoever. Study outcomes and limitations: Ophthalmopathy was told apart from stable hyperthyroidism by a 13 V-J model.

Fresh 10 ml peripheral blood yielded PBMCs. Amplified regions were TCR beta CDR3 sequences from RNA transcripts. The primer set for the first-round RT-PCR of the TCR CDR3 was HTBI. TCRdb reprocessed the multiplex PCR reads via MiXCR and lists one record per CDR3 protein. This table has more than 300,000 distinct CDR3 sequences, more than 11% appearing once. This clonotype originated in a woman in her twenties or thirties with Graves' hyperthyroidism. Sequenced material: blood.

This CDR3 reads CATRRSGQGTNEQFF. The CDR3 bases are TGTGCCACACGACGTTCGGGACAGGGGACCAATGAGCAGTTCTTC. The rearrangement links TRBV7-2 to TRBJ2-1, with 10 bases aligning to TRBD1. CDR3 size: 15 residues. Germline values: CDR1 SGHTA, CDR2 FQGNSA. J was trimmed by 6 bases and V by 10 bases; bases with no gene match: 12. The full variable domain, completed using reference TRBV7-2 and TRBJ2-1, is GAGVSQSPSNKVTEKGKDVELRCDPISGHTALYWYRQSLGQGLEFLIYFQGNSAPDKSGLPSDRFSAERTGGSVSTLTIQRTQQEDSAVYLCATRRSGQGTNEQFFGPGTRLTVL.